What follows is one T cell receptor (beta chain) and its context. Its antigen is still unknown. Transcripts of RNA were the source for amplifying TCR beta CDR3 regions. An initial RT-PCR round employing HTBI primers preceded a second-round multiplex PCR. TCRdb called the multiplex PCR reads again in MiXCR, with one record for every CDR3 protein. The sample gives 200,000 to 300,000 distinct CDR3 sequences, approximately 42% of which show up once; approximately 44% is in the top ten. This CDR3 is built from 15 residues. Germline V gives CDR1 SGHTA, CDR2 FQGTGA. V lost 4 bases and J lost 2; bases outside the gene matches: 1. These data are taken from a study of Graves' ophthalmopathy and Graves' hyperthyroidism. The study's findings and limits: Detected in blood as well were most expanded thyroid clonotypes with frequency above 0.001.

As the starting material, 10 ml of fresh peripheral blood yielded the PBMCs. Sample: peripheral blood. The chain links TRBV7-3 to TRBJ2-6, with 8 bases fitting TRBD1. The clonotype was recovered from an adult man with Graves' ophthalmopathy. This chain's CDR3 is CASSSQGAGANVLTF. The CDR3 DNA follows: TGTGCCAGCAGCTCACAGGGGGCTGGGGCCAACGTCCTGACTTTC.